These 15 T cell receptor beta chains originate from one sample sequenced in a study of T cell changes during pregnancy in multiple sclerosis. Using immunoSEQ multiplex PCR, the repertoire was profiled, and TCRdb retains in-frame clones only, with some absent. Seen here are tens of thousands of clones, more than 80% observed once, and the top ten hold 2% to 2.5%. Sequenced material: peripheral blood, taken in the second trimester of pregnancy. The receptors here all came from a female donor in good health, enrolled as a control in a pregnancy study.

This sequence joins TRBV4-3 and TRBJ2-7; D gene ambiguous. The germline V gene has CDR1 LGHNA and CDR2 YSLEER. The CDR3 has 14 amino acids. Trimming left V 4 bases short and J 0 bases short, with 10 bases between. CDR3 region: CASSPDTSSYEQYF. In DNA, the CDR3 is TGCGCCAGCAGCCCCGACACCAGCTCCTACGAGCAGTACTTC.

The J gene is TRBJ2-5, the V gene TRBV2, with D perhaps matching TRBD2 (5 bases). Trimming took off 5 bases at V and 1 base at J, with 11 bases between the two ends. The CDR3 sequence is 14 residues long. Germline CDR1 reads SNHLY; CDR2 reads FYNNEI. The CDR3 spells CASSPGSGQETQYF. DNA of the CDR3: TGTGCCAGCAGTCCTGGGAGCGGCCAAGAGACCCAGTACTTC.

The rearrangement joins TRBV28 to TRBJ2-3; 7 positions agree with TRBD2. The germline V gene has CDR1 MDHEN and CDR2 SYDVKM. V shed 5 bases and J 2 bases; nucleotides not matched to a gene: 10. The CDR3 spans 16 residues. The CDR3 DNA follows: TGTGCCAGCAGTCGGAGATCGGGAGGATTCACAGATACGCAGTATTTT. Protein product: CASSRRSGGFTDTQYF.

Written as DNA, the CDR3 is TGTGCCAGCAGCTTAGGGGGGGGGCGTTGGGAAAAACTGTTTTTT. Protein product: CASSLGGGRWEKLFF. The chain employs TRBV7-2 and TRBJ1-4; the D gene is possibly TRBD1 (6 bases). V dropped 1 base and J dropped 8 bases, with 14 bases sitting between them. The germline V gene encodes CDR1 SGHTA and CDR2 FQGNSA. The CDR3 covers 15 residues.

The V and J genes are TRBV7-6 and TRBJ1-2; D is unclear. V lost 5 bases, J lost 2 bases, and 9 bases lay in between. Germline V gene data show CDR1 as SGHVS and CDR2 as FNYEAQ. The CDR3 covers 13 residues. The CDR3 DNA reads as TGTGCCAGCAGCGTTGACACCAACTATGGCTACACCTTC. It yields the protein CASSVDTNYGYTF.

The chain has TRBV10-3 and TRBJ1-1; 7 nucleotides match TRBD1. This CDR3 is built from 12 residues. The V gene end was trimmed by 10 bases and the J gene end by 1 base; junction bases not matched to a gene: 3. Germline V gene sequence: CDR1 ENHRY, CDR2 SYGVKD. The CDR3 bases are TGTGCCACGACAGGGAGGAACACTGAAGCTTTCTTT. Translated: CATTGRNTEAFF.

This clone was observed a single time. The chain combines TRBV5-6 with TRBJ2-2, with 8 bases identical to TRBD1. J was trimmed by 4 bases and V by 4 bases; bases with no gene match: 12. Germline-derived CDR1 and CDR2 are SGHDT and YYEEEE. This CDR3 spans 17 amino acids. CDR3 nucleotides: TGTGCCAGCAGCCCCCCCACGGGACAGGTCAGCACCGGGGAGCTGTTTTTT. Its protein product is CASSPPTGQVSTGELFF.

J is TRBJ1-1 and V is TRBV5-6; D possibly corresponds to TRBD1 (6 bases). V was shortened by 6 bases and J by 3 bases, with 15 bases between the two germline ends. The germline V gene has CDR1 SGHDT and CDR2 YYEEEE. CDR3 length: 14 residues. The CDR3 region is CASNGGGIHTEAFF. CDR3 sequence (DNA): TGTGCCAGCAACGGGGGGGGCATTCACACTGAAGCTTTCTTT.

V usage is TRBV18 and J usage is TRBJ2-3; D may be TRBD2 (5 bases). The germline V and J ends were trimmed by 0 bases and 12 bases, with 16 bases remaining between them. CDR3 size: 14 residues. CDR1 KGHSH and CDR2 LQKENI come from the germline V gene. The CDR3, as DNA: TGTGCCAGCTCACCACCGGGTAGAACGGGGAGCCAGTATTTT. Translation gives CASSPPGRTGSQYF.

The chain carries TRBV4-2 and TRBJ2-3, with 16 bases matching TRBD2. V was pared by 3 bases and J by 4 bases, with 7 bases of the junction left unmatched. The CDR3 extends over 18 amino acids. Germline V lookup: CDR1 LGHNA, CDR2 YNFKEQ. The CDR3 DNA reads as TGTGCCAGCAGCCAGGCCGGGACTAGCGGGGGGGCAGCAGATACGCAGTATTTT. Translation gives CASSQAGTSGGAADTQYF.

This chain connects TRBV9 to TRBJ2-1; D is perhaps TRBD2 (6 bases). CDR1 and CDR2 from the germline V gene are SGDLS and YYNGEE. The V end lost 4 bases, the J end lost 2 bases, and 16 bases lay between the germline ends. The CDR3 extends over 16 amino acids. CDR3 DNA sequence: TGTGCCAGCAGCTTACGGGACTCCCCCGCCTACAATGAGCAGTTCTTC. Translating it yields CASSLRDSPAYNEQFF.

The chain uses TRBV19 and TRBJ1-4; no firm D call. The CDR3 is made up of 12 amino acids. Looked up from germline, CDR1 is LNHDA and CDR2 is SQIVND (reference sequence). Between the trimmed V and J ends, which lost 1 base and 9 bases, there was a span of 6 bases. The CDR3 here is CASSIGGKKLFF. CDR3 sequence (DNA): TGTGCCAGTAGTATAGGAGGGAAAAAACTGTTTTTT.

CDR3 protein: CASSPRTGTYEQYF. The DNA for the CDR3 is TGTGCCAGCAGCCCTCGGACGGGAACCTACGAGCAGTACTTC. The chain recombines TRBV7-9 with TRBJ2-7; tentatively, D is TRBD2 (5 bases). The germline gives CDR1 SEHNR, CDR2 FQNEAQ (reference sequence). Trimming pared 5 bases from V and 2 bases from J, leaving 13 bases between. This CDR3 has 14 residues.

The chain couples TRBV6-1 to TRBJ2-2; no firm D call. This CDR3 spans 11 amino acids. Germline values: CDR1 MNHNS, CDR2 SASEGT. Trimming pared 4 bases from V and 7 bases from J, leaving 4 bases between. CDR3 residues: CASSVLGELFF. CDR3 nucleotides: TGTGCCAGCAGTGTACTCGGGGAGCTGTTTTTT.

V gene TRBV4-1 combines with J gene TRBJ2-5; TRBD1 agrees at 7 bases. Trimming cost V 0 bases and J 2 bases; bases outside gene matches: 3. The CDR3 has 15 residues. The V gene's germline CDR1 is MGHRA and CDR2 YSYEKL. The chain's CDR3 is CASSQEGTAQETQYF. CDR3 sequence (DNA): TGCGCCAGCAGCCAAGAGGGGACAGCGCAAGAGACCCAGTACTTC.